These 9 T cell receptor beta chains were all obtained from the same sample, sequenced in a study of beta chain features in type 1 diabetes. The authors reverse transcribed all of the isolated RNA, so sequencing captured expressed TCRB transcripts. Produced via immunoSEQ multiplex PCR; TCRdb's table is partial and in-frame only. The top ten hold 0.44% of the sample, which has 300,000 or so clones, 7% to 9% seen once. The specimen sequenced was central memory CD4+ T cells from blood. The receptors come from a young woman in good health.

As for this clone: Other DNA sequences within the sample encode an identical CDR3. The V and J genes are TRBV5-4 and TRBJ1-5; D remains ambiguous. The length of the CDR3 is 13 residues. CDR1 is SGHNT and CDR2 is YYREEE in the germline V gene (reference sequence). The V end lost 0 bases, the J end lost 5 bases, and 6 bases lay between the germline ends. CDR3 nucleotides: TGTGCCAGCAGCTTGGATCGGGATCAGCCCCAGCATTTT. Amino acids: CASSLDRDQPQHF.

This clone was observed a handful of times. The rearrangement links TRBV20-1 to TRBJ2-7, with a tentative D call TRBD1 (5 bases). This CDR3 is 11 amino acids long. The V end was cut by 7 bases, the J end by 3 bases, with 10 bases between. Looked up from germline, CDR1 is DFQATT and CDR2 is SNEGSKA (reference sequence). Here the CDR3 DNA reads TGCAGTGTACAGGAGAACTACGAGCAGTACTTC. Amino acid sequence: CSVQENYEQYF.

The chain employs TRBV28 and TRBJ2-6, with a tentative D call TRBD2 (6 bases). V was clipped by 1 base and J by 1 base, with 8 bases between them. The CDR3 is made up of 16 amino acids. Germline CDR1 reads MDHEN; CDR2 reads SYDVKM. The CDR3 sequence: CASSLSGTSGANVLTF. DNA for the CDR3: TGTGCCAGCAGTTTATCGGGGACTTCTGGGGCCAACGTCCTGACTTTC.

The CDR3 spells CASSSQGAGNEQFF. The CDR3 coding sequence is TGTGCCAGCAGCTCCCAGGGGGCTGGGAATGAGCAGTTCTTC. This chain joins TRBV5-6 and TRBJ2-1, with 8 bases fitting TRBD1. The germline gives CDR1 SGHDT, CDR2 YYEEEE. The V and J ends lost 3 bases and 7 bases, in that order; junction bases with no gene match: 6. CDR3 length: 14 amino acids.

Many counts were recorded for this clone. V gene TRBV5-1 combines with J gene TRBJ2-1, with D unclear. Per the germline V gene, CDR1 is SGHRS and CDR2 is YFSETQ. V dropped 6 bases and J dropped 8 bases, with 9 bases sitting between them. The CDR3 is 11 residues long. In DNA, the CDR3 is TGCGCCAGCATGTTAAACGATGAGCAGTTCTTC. This encodes CASMLNDEQFF.

This clone was detected many times. This sequence joins TRBV7-2 and TRBJ2-1; 8 bases fit TRBD1. This CDR3 is built from 15 residues. Per the germline V gene, CDR1 is SGHTA and CDR2 is FQGNSA. V shed 6 bases and J 8 bases; nucleotides not matched to a gene: 12. The CDR3 region is CASRSPGQGAYEQFF. The CDR3 nucleotides are TGTGCCAGCAGAAGTCCCGGGCAGGGGGCCTATGAGCAGTTCTTC.

The CDR3 DNA reads TGTGCCAGCAGCGACGGGACGCAAAACTATGGCTACACCTTC. Protein product: CASSDGTQNYGYTF. V usage is TRBV2 and J usage is TRBJ1-2, with D perhaps TRBD1 (5 bases). CDR3 length: 14 residues. V dropped 6 bases and J dropped 2 bases, with 13 bases sitting between them. Germline V gene data show CDR1 as SNHLY and CDR2 as FYNNEI.

In its sample, this clone was seen a few times. This sequence joins TRBV27 and TRBJ2-1, with 13 bases fitting TRBD2. The V gene end was trimmed by 7 bases and the J gene end by 5 bases; junction bases not matched to a gene: 2. This CDR3 is built from 14 residues. The V gene's germline CDR1 is MNHEY and CDR2 SMNVEV (reference sequence). CDR3 in DNA: TGTGCCAGCAAACTAGCGGGAGGGGACAATGAGCAGTTCTTC. It codes for CASKLAGGDNEQFF.

The table lists this clone with a few counts. The genes are TRBV7-2 and TRBJ2-5; 9 bases map to TRBD2. The germline V gene has CDR1 SGHTA and CDR2 FQGNSA. V lost 5 bases and J lost 3; bases outside the gene matches: 13. The CDR3 spans 17 residues. For the CDR3, the DNA is TGTGCCAGCAGCCTAGGGTTACTAGCGGGCAACAAAGAGACCCAGTACTTC. Its protein product is CASSLGLLAGNKETQYF.